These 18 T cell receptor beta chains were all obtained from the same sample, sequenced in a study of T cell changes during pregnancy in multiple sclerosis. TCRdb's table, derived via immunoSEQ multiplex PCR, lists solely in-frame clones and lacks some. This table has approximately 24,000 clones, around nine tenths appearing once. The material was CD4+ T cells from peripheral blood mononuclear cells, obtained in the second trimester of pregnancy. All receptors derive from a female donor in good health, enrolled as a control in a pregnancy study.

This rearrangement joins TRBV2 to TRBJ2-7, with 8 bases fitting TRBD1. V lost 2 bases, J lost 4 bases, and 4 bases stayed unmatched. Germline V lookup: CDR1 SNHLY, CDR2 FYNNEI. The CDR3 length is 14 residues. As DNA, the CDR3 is TGTGCCAGCAGTGAAAGTACAGGGGGTTACGAGCAGTACTTC. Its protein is CASSESTGGYEQYF.

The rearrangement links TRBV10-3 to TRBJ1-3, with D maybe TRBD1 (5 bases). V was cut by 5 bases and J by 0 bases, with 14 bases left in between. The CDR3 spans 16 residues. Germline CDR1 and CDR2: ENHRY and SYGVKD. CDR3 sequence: CAISLTGATSGNTIYF. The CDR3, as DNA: TGTGCCATCAGTCTTACAGGTGCCACCTCTGGAAACACCATATATTTT.

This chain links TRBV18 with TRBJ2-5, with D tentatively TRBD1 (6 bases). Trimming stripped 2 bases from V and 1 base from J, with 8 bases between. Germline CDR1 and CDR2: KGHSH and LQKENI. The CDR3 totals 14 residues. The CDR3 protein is CASSPSGVQETQYF. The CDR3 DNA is TGTGCCAGCTCACCATCAGGGGTCCAAGAGACCCAGTACTTC.

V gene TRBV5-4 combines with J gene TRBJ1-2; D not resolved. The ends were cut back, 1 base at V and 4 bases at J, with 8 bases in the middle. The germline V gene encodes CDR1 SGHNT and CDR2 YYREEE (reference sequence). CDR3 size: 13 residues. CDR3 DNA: TGTGCCAGCAGCTTGACGGTTGGCTATGGCTACACCTTC. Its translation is CASSLTVGYGYTF.

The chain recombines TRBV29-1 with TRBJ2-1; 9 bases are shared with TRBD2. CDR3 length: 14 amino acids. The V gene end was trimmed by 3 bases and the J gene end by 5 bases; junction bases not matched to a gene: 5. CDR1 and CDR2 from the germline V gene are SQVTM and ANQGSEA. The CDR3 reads CSVEAGGNNNEQFF. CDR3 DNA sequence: TGCAGCGTTGAGGCGGGGGGGAACAACAATGAGCAGTTCTTC.

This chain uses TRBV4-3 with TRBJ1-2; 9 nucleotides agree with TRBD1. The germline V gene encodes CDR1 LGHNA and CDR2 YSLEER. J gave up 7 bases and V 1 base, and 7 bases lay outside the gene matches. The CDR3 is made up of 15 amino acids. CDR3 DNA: TGCGCCAGCAGCCAAGGACAGGGGGACGTCCCTGGCTACACCTTC. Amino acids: CASSQGQGDVPGYTF.

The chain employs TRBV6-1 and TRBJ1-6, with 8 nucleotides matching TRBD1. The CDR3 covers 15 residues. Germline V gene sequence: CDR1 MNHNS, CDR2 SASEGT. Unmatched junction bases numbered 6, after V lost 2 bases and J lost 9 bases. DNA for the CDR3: TGTGCCAGCAGTGAACAGGGGGCTCTGGGTTCACCCCTCCACTTT. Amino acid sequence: CASSEQGALGSPLHF.

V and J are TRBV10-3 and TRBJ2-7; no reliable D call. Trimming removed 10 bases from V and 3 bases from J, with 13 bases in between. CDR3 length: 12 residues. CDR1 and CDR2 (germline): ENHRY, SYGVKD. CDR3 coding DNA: TGTGCCACGGGTCTCACGGGCTACGAGCAGTACTTC. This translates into CATGLTGYEQYF.

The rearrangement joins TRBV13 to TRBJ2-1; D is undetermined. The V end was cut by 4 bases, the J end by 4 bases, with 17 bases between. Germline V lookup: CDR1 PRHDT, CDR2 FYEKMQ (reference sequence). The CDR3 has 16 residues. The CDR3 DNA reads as TGTGCCAGCAGCTCCCGTGGCGGCGGATTTTACAATGAGCAGTTCTTC. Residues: CASSSRGGGFYNEQFF. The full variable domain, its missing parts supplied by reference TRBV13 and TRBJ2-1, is AAGVIQSPRHLIKEKRETATLKCYPIPRHDTVYWYQQGPGQDPQFLISFYEKMQSDKGSIPDRFSAQQFSDYHSELNMSSLELGDSALYFCASSSRGGGFYNEQFFGPGTRLTVL.

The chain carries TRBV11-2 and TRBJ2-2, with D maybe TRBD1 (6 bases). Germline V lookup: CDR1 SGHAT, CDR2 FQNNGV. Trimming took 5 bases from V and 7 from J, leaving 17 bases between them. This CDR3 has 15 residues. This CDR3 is CASSQQGQSGGELFF. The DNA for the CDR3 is TGTGCCAGCAGCCAACAGGGCCAGTCCGGCGGGGAGCTGTTTTTT.

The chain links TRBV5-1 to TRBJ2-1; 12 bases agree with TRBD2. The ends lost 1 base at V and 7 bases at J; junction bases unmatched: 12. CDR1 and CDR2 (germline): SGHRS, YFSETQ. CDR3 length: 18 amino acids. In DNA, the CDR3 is TGCGCCAGCAGCTTGATATTTCGGACTAGCGGGACGGGGAATGAGCAGTTCTTC. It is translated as CASSLIFRTSGTGNEQFF.

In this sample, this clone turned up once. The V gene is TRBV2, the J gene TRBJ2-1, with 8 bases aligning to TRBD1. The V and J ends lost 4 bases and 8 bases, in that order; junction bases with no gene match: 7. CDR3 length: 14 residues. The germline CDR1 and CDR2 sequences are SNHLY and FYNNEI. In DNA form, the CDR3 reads TGTGCCAGCAGTGGGCTGGACAGGGAAGATGAGCAGTTCTTC. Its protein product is CASSGLDREDEQFF.

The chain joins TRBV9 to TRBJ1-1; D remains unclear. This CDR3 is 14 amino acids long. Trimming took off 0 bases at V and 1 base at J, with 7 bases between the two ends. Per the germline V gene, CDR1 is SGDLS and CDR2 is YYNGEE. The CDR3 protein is CASSVESWNTEAFF. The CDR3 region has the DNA TGTGCCAGCAGCGTAGAATCCTGGAACACTGAAGCTTTCTTT.

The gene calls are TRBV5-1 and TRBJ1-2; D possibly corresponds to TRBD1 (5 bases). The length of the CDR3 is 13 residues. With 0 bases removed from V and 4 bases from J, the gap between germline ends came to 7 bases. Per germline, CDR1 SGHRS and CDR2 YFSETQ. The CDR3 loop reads CASSLGQIYGYTF. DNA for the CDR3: TGCGCCAGCAGCTTGGGACAGATCTATGGCTACACCTTC. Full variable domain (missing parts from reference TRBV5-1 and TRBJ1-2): KAGVTQTPRYLIKTRGQQVTLSCSPISGHRSVSWYQQTPGQGLQFLFEYFSETQRNKGNFPGRFSGRQFSNSRSEMNVSTLELGDSALYLCASSLGQIYGYTFGSGTRLTVV.

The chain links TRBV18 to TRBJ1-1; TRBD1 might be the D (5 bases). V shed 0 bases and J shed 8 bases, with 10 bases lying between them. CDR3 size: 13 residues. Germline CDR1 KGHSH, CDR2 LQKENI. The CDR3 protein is CASSPPDKLEAFF. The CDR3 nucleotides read TGTGCCAGCTCACCACCGGACAAGCTCGAAGCTTTCTTT. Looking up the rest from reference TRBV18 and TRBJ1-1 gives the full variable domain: NAGVMQNPRHLVRRRGQEARLRCSPMKGHSHVYWYRQLPEEGLKFMVYLQKENIIDESGMPKERFSAEFPKEGPSILRIQQVVRGDSAAYFCASSPPDKLEAFFGQGTRLTVV.

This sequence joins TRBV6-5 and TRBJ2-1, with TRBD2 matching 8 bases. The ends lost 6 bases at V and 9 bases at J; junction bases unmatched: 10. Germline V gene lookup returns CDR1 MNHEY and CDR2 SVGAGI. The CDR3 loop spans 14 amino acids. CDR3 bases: TGTGCCAGCAGGGCCCTTGACCGGGGGGGTGAGCAGTTCTTC. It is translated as CASRALDRGGEQFF.

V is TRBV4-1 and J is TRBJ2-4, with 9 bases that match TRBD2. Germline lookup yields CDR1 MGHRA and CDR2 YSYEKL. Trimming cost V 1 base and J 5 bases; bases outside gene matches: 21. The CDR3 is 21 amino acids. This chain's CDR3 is CASSQAGQLRGRVFNQNIQYF. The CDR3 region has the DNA TGCGCCAGCAGCCAAGCGGGACAGCTCCGCGGGAGGGTATTCAACCAAAACATTCAGTACTTC.

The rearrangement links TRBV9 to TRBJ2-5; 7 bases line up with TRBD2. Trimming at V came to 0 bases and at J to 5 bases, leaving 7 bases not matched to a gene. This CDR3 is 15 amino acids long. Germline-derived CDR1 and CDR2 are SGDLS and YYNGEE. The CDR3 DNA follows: TGTGCCAGCAGCGTAGGGGGACTACTAGGGGAGACCCAGTACTTC. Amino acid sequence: CASSVGGLLGETQYF. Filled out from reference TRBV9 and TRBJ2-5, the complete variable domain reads DSGVTQTPKHLITATGQRVTLRCSPRSGDLSVYWYQQSLDQGLQFLIQYYNGEERAKGNILERFSAQQFPDLHSELNLSSLELGDSALYFCASSVGGLLGETQYFGPGTRLLVL.